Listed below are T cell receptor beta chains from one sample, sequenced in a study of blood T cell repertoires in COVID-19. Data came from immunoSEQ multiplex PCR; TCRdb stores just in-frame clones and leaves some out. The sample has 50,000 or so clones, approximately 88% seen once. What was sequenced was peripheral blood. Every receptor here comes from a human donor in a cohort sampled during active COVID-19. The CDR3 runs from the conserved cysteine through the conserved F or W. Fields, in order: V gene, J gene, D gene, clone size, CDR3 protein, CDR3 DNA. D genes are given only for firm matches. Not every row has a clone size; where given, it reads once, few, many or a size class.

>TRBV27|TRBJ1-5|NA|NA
CASSLSSAGGNQPQHF
TGTGCCAGCAGTTTATCTTCGGCAGGGGGCAATCAGCCCCAGCATTTT
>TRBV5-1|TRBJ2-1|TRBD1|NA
CASSSDRDYEQFF
TGCGCCAGCAGCTCGGACAGGGACTATGAGCAGTTCTTC
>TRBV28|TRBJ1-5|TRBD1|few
CASRPGTGENQPQHF
TGTGCCAGCAGGCCGGGGACAGGGGAGAATCAGCCCCAGCATTTT
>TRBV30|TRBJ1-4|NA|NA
CARASPPTNEKLFF
TGTGCCCGCGCGAGTCCACCAACTAATGAAAAACTGTTTTTT
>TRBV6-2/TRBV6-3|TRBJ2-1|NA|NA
CASSKLGGARNEQFF
TGTGCCAGCAGTAAACTTGGGGGGGCCCGGAATGAGCAGTTCTTC
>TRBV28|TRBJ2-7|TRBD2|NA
CASRKTSGGSSYEQYF
TGTGCCAGCAGGAAAACTAGCGGGGGATCCTCCTACGAGCAGTACTTC
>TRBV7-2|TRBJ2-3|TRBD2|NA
CASSHATSGGPGDTQYF
TGTGCCAGCAGCCACGCGACTAGCGGGGGGCCCGGAGATACGCAGTATTTT
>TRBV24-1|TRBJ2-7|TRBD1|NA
CATSDSRGTGGIYEQYF
TGTGCCACCAGTGATTCCCGTGGGACAGGGGGCATATACGAGCAGTACTTC
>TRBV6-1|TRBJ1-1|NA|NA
CASSERGLGEAFF
TGTGCCAGCAGTGAAAGGGGACTTGGAGAAGCTTTCTTT
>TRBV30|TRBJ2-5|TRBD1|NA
CAWSVPSGGKETQYF
TGTGCCTGGAGTGTCCCCTCAGGGGGCAAAGAGACCCAGTACTTC
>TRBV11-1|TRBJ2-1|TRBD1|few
CASSLALGGWEQFF
TGTGCCAGCAGCTTAGCCCTAGGGGGCTGGGAGCAGTTCTTC
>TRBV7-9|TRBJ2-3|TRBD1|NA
CASILDRGGADTQYF
TGTGCCAGCATCCTGGACAGGGGCGGCGCAGATACGCAGTATTTT
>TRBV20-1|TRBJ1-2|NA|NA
CSATGGYTF
TGCAGTGCTACGGGTGGCTACACCTTC
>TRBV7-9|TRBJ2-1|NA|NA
CASPGDSSYNEQFF
TGTGCCAGCCCGGGTGATAGCTCCTACAATGAGCAGTTCTTC
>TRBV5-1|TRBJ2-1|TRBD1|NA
CASSGGGQGAYNEQFF
TGCGCCAGCAGCGGGGGGGGACAGGGGGCCTACAATGAGCAGTTCTTC
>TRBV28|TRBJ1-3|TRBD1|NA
CASSLAQGAGGNTIYF
TGTGCCAGCAGTTTGGCTCAGGGGGCGGGAGGAAACACCATATATTTT
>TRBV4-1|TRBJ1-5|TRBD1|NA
CASSQDPGTGGGQPQHF
TGCGCCAGCAGCCAGGACCCCGGGACAGGGGGAGGGCAGCCCCAGCATTTT
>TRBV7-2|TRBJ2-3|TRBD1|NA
CASSDRTGSTGADTQYF
TGTGCCAGCAGTGATAGGACAGGGTCAACTGGAGCAGATACGCAGTATTTT
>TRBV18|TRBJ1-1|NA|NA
CASSPDAGLATEAFF
TGTGCCAGCTCACCAGATGCGGGATTGGCCACTGAAGCTTTCTTT
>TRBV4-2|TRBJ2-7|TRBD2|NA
CASSPPGTSGLEQYF
TGTGCCAGCAGCCCCCCCGGGACTAGCGGTCTAGAGCAGTACTTC
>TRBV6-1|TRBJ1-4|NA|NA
CASSEMGHSEKLFF
TGTGCCAGCAGTGAAATGGGACATAGCGAAAAACTGTTTTTT
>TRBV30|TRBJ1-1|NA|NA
CAWSVEKNTEAFF
TGTGCCTGGAGTGTAGAGAAGAACACTGAAGCTTTCTTT
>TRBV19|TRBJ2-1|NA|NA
CASSATLRDMDNEQFF
TGTGCCAGTAGTGCAACTTTGAGGGATATGGACAATGAGCAGTTCTTC
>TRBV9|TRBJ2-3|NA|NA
CASSVGERAQQDTQYF
TGTGCCAGCAGCGTAGGAGAGCGGGCACAACAAGATACGCAGTATTTT
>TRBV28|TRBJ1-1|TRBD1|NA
CASSSPGQDTEAFF
TGTGCCAGCAGTTCCCCGGGACAGGACACTGAAGCTTTCTTT
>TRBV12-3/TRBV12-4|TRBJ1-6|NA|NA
CASSVDLGAPLHF
TGTGCCAGCAGTGTTGACTTAGGCGCACCCCTCCACTTT
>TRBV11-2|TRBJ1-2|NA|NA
CASSSQPGAQNYGYTF
TGTGCCAGCAGCTCCCAGCCAGGGGCACAAAACTATGGCTACACCTTC
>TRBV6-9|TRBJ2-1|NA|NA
CARSGVGNEQFF
TGTGCCCGCTCGGGGGTCGGCAATGAGCAGTTCTTC
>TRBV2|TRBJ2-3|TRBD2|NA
CASRGGTSGRRDTQYF
TGTGCCAGCAGGGGCGGGACTAGCGGGAGAAGAGATACGCAGTATTTT
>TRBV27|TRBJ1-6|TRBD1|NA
CASSFQGGNSPLHF
TGTGCCAGCAGTTTTCAGGGGGGTAATTCACCCCTCCACTTT
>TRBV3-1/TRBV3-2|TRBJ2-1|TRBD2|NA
CASSPLAGNEQFF
TGTGCCAGCAGCCCCTTAGCGGGCAATGAGCAGTTCTTC
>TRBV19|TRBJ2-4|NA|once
CASSTLGGENIQYF
TGTGCCAGTAGTACCCTGGGGGGAGAAAACATTCAGTACTTC
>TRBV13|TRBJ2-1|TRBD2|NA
CASSAGSGGGEQFF
TGTGCCAGCAGCGCCGGTAGCGGGGGTGGTGAGCAGTTCTTC
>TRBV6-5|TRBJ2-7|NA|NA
CASRPRAGNHYEQYF
TGTGCCAGCAGGCCAAGGGCAGGGAATCACTACGAGCAGTACTTC
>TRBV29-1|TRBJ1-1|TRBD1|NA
CSVTTGGDTEAFF
TGCAGCGTTACGACAGGGGGGGACACTGAAGCTTTCTTT
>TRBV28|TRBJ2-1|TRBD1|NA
CASRVTGEEQFF
TGTGCCAGCAGAGTTACAGGGGAGGAGCAGTTCTTC
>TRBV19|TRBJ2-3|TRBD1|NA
CASSPRDSQRADTQYF
TGTGCCAGTAGTCCTCGGGACAGTCAACGGGCAGATACGCAGTATTTT
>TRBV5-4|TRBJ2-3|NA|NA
CASSGPGETRDTQYF
TGTGCCAGCAGCGGCCCGGGGGAGACGAGAGATACGCAGTATTTT
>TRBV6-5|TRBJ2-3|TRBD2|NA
CASTWGGTDTQYF
TGTGCCAGCACCTGGGGAGGGACAGATACGCAGTATTTT
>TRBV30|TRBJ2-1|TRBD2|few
CAWSARSGKGGEQFF
TGTGCCTGGAGTGCCCGTAGCGGGAAGGGCGGTGAGCAGTTCTTC
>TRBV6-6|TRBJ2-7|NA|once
CASRTIGTPPYEQYF
TGTGCCAGCAGGACGATTGGGACTCCTCCCTACGAGCAGTACTTC
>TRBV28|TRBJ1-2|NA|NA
CASSSTYSYGYTF
TGTGCCAGCAGTTCGACATACTCTTATGGCTACACCTTC
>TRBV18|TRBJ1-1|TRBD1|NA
CASSPPRTGGEAFF
TGTGCCAGCTCACCACCGCGGACAGGGGGGGAAGCTTTCTTT
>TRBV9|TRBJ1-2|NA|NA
CASSASLLDGYTF
TGTGCCAGCAGCGCTTCGCTGTTAGATGGCTACACCTTC
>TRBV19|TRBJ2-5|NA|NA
CASSLNRKETQYF
TGTGCCAGTAGTTTGAACAGAAAAGAGACCCAGTACTTC
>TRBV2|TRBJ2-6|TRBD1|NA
CARDRDRTTSGANVLTF
TGTGCCAGGGACCGGGACAGGACAACCTCTGGGGCCAACGTCCTGACTTTC
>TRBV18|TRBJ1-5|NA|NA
CASSRESGTRNQPQHF
TGTGCCAGCTCACGGGAGAGCGGAACGAGAAATCAGCCCCAGCATTTT
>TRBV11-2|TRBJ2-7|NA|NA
CASTISGGGSHEQYF
TGTGCCAGCACGATATCGGGCGGGGGCTCCCACGAGCAGTACTTC
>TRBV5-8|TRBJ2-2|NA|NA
CASSFPAGSNTGELFF
TGTGCCAGCAGCTTCCCCGCCGGTTCGAACACCGGGGAGCTGTTTTTT
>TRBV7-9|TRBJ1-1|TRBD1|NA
CASSSGTGTGTEAFF
TGTGCCAGCAGCTCCGGGACAGGGACGGGTACTGAAGCTTTCTTT
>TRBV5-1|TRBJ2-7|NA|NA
CASSLDIVSEQYF
TGCGCCAGCAGCTTGGATATAGTGAGCGAGCAGTACTTC
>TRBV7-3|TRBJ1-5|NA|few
CASSLGANQPQHF
TGTGCCAGCAGCTTAGGGGCAAATCAGCCCCAGCATTTT
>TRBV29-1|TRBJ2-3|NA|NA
CSVLLEIGADTQYF
TGCAGCGTCTTACTAGAAATTGGAGCAGATACGCAGTATTTT
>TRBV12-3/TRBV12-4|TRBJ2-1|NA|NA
CASSRLNEQFF
TGTGCCAGCTCCCGTCTTAATGAGCAGTTCTTC
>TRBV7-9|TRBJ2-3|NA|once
CASSPGRDTQYF
TGTGCCAGCAGCCCGGGAAGGGATACGCAGTATTTT
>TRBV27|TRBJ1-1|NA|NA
CASSQAKNWAFF
TGTGCCAGCAGCCAGGCTAAAAACTGGGCTTTCTTT
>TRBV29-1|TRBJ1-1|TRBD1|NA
CSAGTGEATEAFF
TGCAGCGCCGGGACAGGGGAGGCCACTGAAGCTTTCTTT